This TCR beta chain came from a study of cytomegalovirus exposure and HLA in healthy donors. With respect to this clone: Its antigen remains unidentified.

The CDR3 is made up of 14 amino acids. CDR1 and CDR2 (germline): MNHEY, SMNVEV (reference sequence). V was clipped by 6 bases and J by 1 base; unmatched bases: 2. PCR amplification relied on 60 Vbeta primers (plus 13 Jbeta primers). Original processing notes: Around 10 million shared chains were among around 80 million unique TCR beta chains counted in a later analysis. Libraries were prepared by immunoSEQ multiplex PCR; TCRdb keeps only in-frame clonotypes and omits some of them. V, J and clone size reflect that table, while D and trimming were determined from the DNA. The sample has some 130,000 clones, 76% seen once; the top ten hold about 3.1%. Whole-study results and caveats: Available immune exposure information was restricted to CMV serostatus only. In a later analysis, parvovirus B19, influenza, CMV and Epstein-Barr virus appeared linked to several top co-occurrence clusters. Reports described diagnosis of cytomegalovirus status by the classifier as highly specific and sensitive.

The sequencing input was PBMCs. The origin of this receptor is a middle-aged man in good health and CMV-seronegative. This rearrangement joins TRBV27 to TRBJ2-2; 7 positions match TRBD2. This CDR3 is CASRPSGNTGELFF. CDR3 coding DNA: TGTGCCAGCAGACCTAGCGGGAACACCGGGGAGCTGTTTTTT.